This T cell receptor (beta chain) was identified in a study of siplizumab effects on memory and regulatory T cells. As for the study in general: Paired setups tested mixed lymphocyte reactions with around 0.97 ug/mL siplizumab or no drug.

Study-wide results and limits: Unstimulated subset assignment was obtained for only a minor fraction of alloreactive clones. The study found naive T cells seemingly more diverse than memory cells and seemingly major alloresponse contributors. The study found that mappable alloreactive CD4+ clones averaged roughly 70% Treg-derived with siplizumab and more than 25% in controls.

A note on this clone: Its specificity is not known.

The protocol was immunoSEQ multiplex PCR, while the TCRdb copy is restricted to in-frame clones and leaves out a portion. This table has 20,000 or so clones, 44% appearing once. Germline CDR1 KGHSH, CDR2 LQKENI. The V and J ends lost 1 base and 8 bases, in that order; junction bases with no gene match: 3. The CDR3 is 14 amino acids. Over a period of 6 days at 37 degrees C, the mixed lymphocyte reaction cells were cocultured. The sample comprised CFSE-low (dividing) CD4+ T cells sorted from an allogeneic mixed lymphocyte reaction. V gene TRBV18 combines with J gene TRBJ2-1; 9 bases map to TRBD2. The TCR sequence derives from a human donor in good health; the cells came from an allogeneic mixed lymphocyte reaction. Some clones in this sample may be carry-over from other donors' samples. The CDR3 is CASSPQRGADEQFF. The CDR3 coding sequence is TGTGCCAGCTCACCACAGCGGGGGGCCGATGAGCAGTTCTTC.